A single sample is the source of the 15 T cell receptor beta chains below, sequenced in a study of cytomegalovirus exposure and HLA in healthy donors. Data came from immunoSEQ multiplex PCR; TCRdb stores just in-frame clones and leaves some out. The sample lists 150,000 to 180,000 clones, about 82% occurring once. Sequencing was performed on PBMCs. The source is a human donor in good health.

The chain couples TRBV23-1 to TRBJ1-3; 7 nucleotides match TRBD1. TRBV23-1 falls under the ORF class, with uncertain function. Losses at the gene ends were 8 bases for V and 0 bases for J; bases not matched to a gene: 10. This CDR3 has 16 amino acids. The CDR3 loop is CASRGQSPISGNTIYF. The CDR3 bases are TGCGCCAGCCGGGGACAGTCACCGATCTCTGGAAACACCATATATTTT.

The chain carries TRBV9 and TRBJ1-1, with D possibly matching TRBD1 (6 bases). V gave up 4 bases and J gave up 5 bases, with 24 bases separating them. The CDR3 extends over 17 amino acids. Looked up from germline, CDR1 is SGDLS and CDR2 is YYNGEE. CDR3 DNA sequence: TGTGCCAGCAGCTCCCAGGGGCAGACCGGATCGCGAACTGAAGCTTTCTTT. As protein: CASSSQGQTGSRTEAFF.

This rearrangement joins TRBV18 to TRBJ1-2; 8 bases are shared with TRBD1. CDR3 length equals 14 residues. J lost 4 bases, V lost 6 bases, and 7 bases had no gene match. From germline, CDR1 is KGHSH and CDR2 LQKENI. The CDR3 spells CASSEGQALYGYTF. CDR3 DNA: TGTGCCAGCTCGGAGGGACAGGCGCTCTATGGCTACACCTTC.

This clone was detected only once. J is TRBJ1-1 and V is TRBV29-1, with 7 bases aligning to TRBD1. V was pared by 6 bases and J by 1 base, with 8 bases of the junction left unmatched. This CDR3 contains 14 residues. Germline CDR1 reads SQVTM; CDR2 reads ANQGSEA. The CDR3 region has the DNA TGCAGCGTCGACACAGGGGTAAGGAACACTGAAGCTTTCTTT. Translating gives CSVDTGVRNTEAFF.

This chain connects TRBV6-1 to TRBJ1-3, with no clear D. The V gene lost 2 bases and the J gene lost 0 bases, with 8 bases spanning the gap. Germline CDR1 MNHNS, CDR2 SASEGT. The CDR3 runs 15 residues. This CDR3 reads CASSEPVYSGNTIYF. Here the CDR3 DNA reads TGTGCCAGCAGTGAACCCGTCTACTCTGGAAACACCATATATTTT.

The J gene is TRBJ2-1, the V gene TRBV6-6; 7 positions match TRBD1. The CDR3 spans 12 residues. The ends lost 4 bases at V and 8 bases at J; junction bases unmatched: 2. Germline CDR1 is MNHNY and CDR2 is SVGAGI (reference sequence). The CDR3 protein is CASSSQGDEQFF. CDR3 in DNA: TGTGCCAGCAGTTCCCAGGGGGATGAGCAGTTCTTC.

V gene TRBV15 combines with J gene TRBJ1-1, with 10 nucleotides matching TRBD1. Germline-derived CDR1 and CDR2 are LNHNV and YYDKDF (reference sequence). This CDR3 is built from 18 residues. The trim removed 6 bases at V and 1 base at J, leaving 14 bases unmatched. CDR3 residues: CATRSPSSGTGANTEAFF. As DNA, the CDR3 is TGTGCCACCAGGAGTCCCAGCTCCGGGACAGGGGCGAACACTGAAGCTTTCTTT.

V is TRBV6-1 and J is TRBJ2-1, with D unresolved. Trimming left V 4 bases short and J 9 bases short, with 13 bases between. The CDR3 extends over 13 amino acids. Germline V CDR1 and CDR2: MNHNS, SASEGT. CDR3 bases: TGTGCCAGCAGTGTTACGGGTTCGCGTGAGCAGTTCTTC. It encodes CASSVTGSREQFF.

The CDR3 protein is CASSFRTGGGWAEAFF. The DNA of the CDR3 is TGTGCCAGCAGTTTCCGGACAGGGGGCGGGTGGGCTGAAGCTTTCTTT. The gene calls are TRBV6-5 and TRBJ1-1; 11 nucleotides align to TRBD1. The CDR3 extends over 16 amino acids. Germline CDR1 reads MNHEY; CDR2 reads SVGAGI. Losses at the gene ends were 4 bases for V and 6 bases for J; bases not matched to a gene: 10.

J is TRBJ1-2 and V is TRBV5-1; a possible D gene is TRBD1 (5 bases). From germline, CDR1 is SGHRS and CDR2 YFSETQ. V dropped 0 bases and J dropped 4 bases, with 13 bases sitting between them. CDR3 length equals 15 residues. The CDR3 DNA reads TGCGCCAGCAGCTTGGGTCCCCTAGGGGCCTATGGCTACACCTTC. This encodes CASSLGPLGAYGYTF. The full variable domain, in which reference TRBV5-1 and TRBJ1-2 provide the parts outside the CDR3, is KAGVTQTPRYLIKTRGQQVTLSCSPISGHRSVSWYQQTPGQGLQFLFEYFSETQRNKGNFPGRFSGRQFSNSRSEMNVSTLELGDSALYLCASSLGPLGAYGYTFGSGTRLTVV.

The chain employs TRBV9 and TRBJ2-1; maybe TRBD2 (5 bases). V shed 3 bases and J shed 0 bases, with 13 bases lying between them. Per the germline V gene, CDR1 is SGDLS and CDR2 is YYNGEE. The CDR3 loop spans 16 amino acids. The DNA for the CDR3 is TGTGCCAGCAGCGGTCAAGCGGTGAGCTCCTACAATGAGCAGTTCTTC. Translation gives CASSGQAVSSYNEQFF.

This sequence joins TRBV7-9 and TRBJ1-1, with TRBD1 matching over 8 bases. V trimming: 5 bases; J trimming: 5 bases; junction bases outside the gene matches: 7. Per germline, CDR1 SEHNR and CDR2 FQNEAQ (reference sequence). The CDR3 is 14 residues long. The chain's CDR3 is CASSAQGDRTEAFF. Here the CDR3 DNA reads TGTGCCAGCAGCGCACAGGGGGATAGGACTGAAGCTTTCTTT. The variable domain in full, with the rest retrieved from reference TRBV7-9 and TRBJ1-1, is DTGVSQNPRHKITKRGQNVTFRCDPISEHNRLYWYRQTLGQGPEFLTYFQNEAQLEKSRLLSDRFSAERPKGSFSTLEIQRTEQGDSAMYLCASSAQGDRTEAFFGQGTRLTVV.

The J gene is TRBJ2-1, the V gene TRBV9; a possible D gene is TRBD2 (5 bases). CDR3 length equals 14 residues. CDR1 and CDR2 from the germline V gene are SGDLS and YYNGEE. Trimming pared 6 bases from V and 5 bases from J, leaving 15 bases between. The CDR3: CASNSGRFHNEQFF. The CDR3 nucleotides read TGTGCCAGCAACTCGGGAAGGTTCCACAATGAGCAGTTCTTC.

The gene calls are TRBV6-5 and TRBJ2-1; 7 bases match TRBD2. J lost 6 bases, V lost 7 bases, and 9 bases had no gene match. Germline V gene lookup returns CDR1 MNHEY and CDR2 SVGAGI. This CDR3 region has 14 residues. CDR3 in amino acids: CASKQAGKTNEQFF. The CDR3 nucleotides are TGTGCCAGCAAACAAGCGGGGAAGACCAATGAGCAGTTCTTC.

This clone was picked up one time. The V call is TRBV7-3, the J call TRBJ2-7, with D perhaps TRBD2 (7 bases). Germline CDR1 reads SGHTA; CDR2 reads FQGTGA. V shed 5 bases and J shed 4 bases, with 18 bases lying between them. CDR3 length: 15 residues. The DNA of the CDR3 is TGTGCCAGCAGCCGAGTCGCGGGGGCTTTATACGAGCAGTACTTC. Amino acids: CASSRVAGALYEQYF.